The present T cell receptor beta chain was sequenced within a study of cytomegalovirus exposure and HLA in healthy donors. This CDR3 region has 15 residues. CDR1 and CDR2 (germline): SGHRS, YFSETQ. Trimming left V 4 bases short and J 1 base short, with 12 bases between. The PCR ran on 60 Vbeta and 13 Jbeta primers. Assay: immunoSEQ multiplex PCR; the TCRdb copy retains only in-frame clones and omits some. The sample shows 150,000 to 200,000 clones, roughly four fifths of them seen only once. This chain uses TRBV5-1 with TRBJ2-1, with D hard to call. The sequencing sample was made of PBMCs. The source is a woman aged 25 to 39 in good health and CMV-seropositive. The CDR3 protein is CASSSEPSSYNEQFF. The CDR3 nucleotides are TGCGCCAGCAGCAGCGAACCCTCTTCCTACAATGAGCAGTTCTTC.